This paragraph covers one T cell receptor beta chain sequence. It has no known antigen specificity. No base qualities exist here, and no much larger clone lies one base off it. Participants in the prospective study were enrolled through a virtual design, were aged about 18 to 100 years, and lived in fewer than 30 United States geographic areas. Cohort assignment in the prospective study relied on participant-reported clinical history from a screening survey and a study questionnaire. In the prospective study, whole blood, serum and a nasopharyngeal or oropharyngeal swab were collected from each participant by mobile phlebotomists. Prospective study participants could optionally give additional blood draws and questionnaires over an approximately 2-month period. Prospective study blood samples were shipped either frozen or at room temperature before DNA extraction. The data belong to a study of blood T cell repertoires in COVID-19 (TCRdb year 2020). As for the study more broadly: Collaborator samples came from the United States, Italy and Spain and covered acute and convalescent phases of COVID-19. The samples were drawn from two sources: the first 160 participants of the ongoing ImmuneRACE study, and 1,200 or so subjects contributed by 6 global collaborators. The repertoires were made available in a free public database intended to serve as a resource for research on the immune response to SARS-CoV-2. Sample metadata almost always included a de-identified subject ID, COVID-19 status, age in years and sex. Where available, HLA class I and class II types were taken from metadata supplied by the sample provider and were not determined by assay-based typing. The material from the prospective study consisted of cDNA or gDNA derived from T cells, B-cell-depleted T cells, or PBMCs. Deeply sampled blood TCRbeta repertoires from subjects exposed to, actively infected with, or recovered from COVID-19 were included in the dataset.

The immunoSEQ Assay, a bias-controlled multiplex PCR, was used to amplify TCRbeta CDR3 regions from genomic DNA. The paper's data handling went like this. Nucleated cell counts per sample were estimated from amplification of reference gene primers within the assay. To quantify the absolute abundance of each unique TCRbeta CDR3 rearrangement, sequence reads were collapsed and filtered. For each sample, productive Simpson clonality was calculated as the square root of Simpson's diversity index over productive rearrangements. TCRdb obtained this table from immuneACCESS and retained in-frame rearrangements with V and J assigned. These tables miss some clones; where compared with another copy, unresolved V genes account for less than half of the shortfall, and the remainder is unexplained. The DNA gave D and trimming, while V, J and clone size come from that table. Present in this sample are approximately 200,000 clones, about 79% of which were seen just once. The ten largest clones take up approximately 1.2% of the sample.

What the work shows at the level of the full study, not this receptor alone: The amount of clinical and demographic metadata varied by source and participant and was provided uncurated.

Via the germline V gene, CDR1 is SNHLY and CDR2 FYNNEI. V is trimmed back by 5 bases and J by 7 bases, and the junction contains 5 bases that no gene match accounts for. The CDR3, from cysteine to phenylalanine, totals 14 residues. Of all the DNA, just the CDR3 is kept, 42 bases in frame from base 1. Source material: PBMCs or T cells enriched from blood (not recorded which). This TCR came from a woman aged 40 to 50 with acute COVID-19. This chain is built from TRBV2 and TRBJ1-2; 12 bases in the junction line up with TRBD1. The encoded CDR3 is CASSPGQGAFGYTF. The bases read TGTGCCAGCAGTCCGGGACAGGGGGCGTTTGGCTACACCTTC.